This T cell receptor beta chain is drawn from a study of control samples from healthy donors and cancer patients. Generated by immunoSEQ multiplex PCR, the TCRdb table keeps only in-frame clones and is missing some. Among over 100,000 clones listed, around 90% were seen once. The sequence came from a man in his forties in good health. Sequencing used blood.

For the CDR3, the DNA is TGTGCCAGCAGCTCTAGGAGGACGGCGGATGAAAAACTGTTTTTT. Its translation is CASSSRRTADEKLFF. The genes are TRBV7-9 and TRBJ1-4; no definite D call. The V end lost 4 bases, the J end lost 6 bases, and 15 bases lay between the germline ends. Per the germline V gene, CDR1 is SEHNR and CDR2 is FQNEAQ (reference sequence). The CDR3 has 15 amino acids.